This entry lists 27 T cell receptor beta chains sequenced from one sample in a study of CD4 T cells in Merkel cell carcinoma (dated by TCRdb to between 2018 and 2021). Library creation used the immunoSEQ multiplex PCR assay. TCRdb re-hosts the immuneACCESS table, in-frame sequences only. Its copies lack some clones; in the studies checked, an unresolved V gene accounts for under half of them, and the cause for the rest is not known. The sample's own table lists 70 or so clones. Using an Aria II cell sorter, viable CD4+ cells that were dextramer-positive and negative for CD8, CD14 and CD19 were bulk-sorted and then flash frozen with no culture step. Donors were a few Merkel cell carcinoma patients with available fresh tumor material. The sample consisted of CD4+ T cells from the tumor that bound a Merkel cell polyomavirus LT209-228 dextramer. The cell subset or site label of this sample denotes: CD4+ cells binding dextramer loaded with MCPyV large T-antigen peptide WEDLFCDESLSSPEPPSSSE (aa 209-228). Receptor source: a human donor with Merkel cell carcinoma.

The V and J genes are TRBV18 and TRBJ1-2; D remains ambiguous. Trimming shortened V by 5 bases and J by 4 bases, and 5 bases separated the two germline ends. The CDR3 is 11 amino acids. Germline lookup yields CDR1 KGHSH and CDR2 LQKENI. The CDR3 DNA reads TGTGCCAGCTCAAAGACCTATGGCTACACCTTC. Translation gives CASSKTYGYTF.

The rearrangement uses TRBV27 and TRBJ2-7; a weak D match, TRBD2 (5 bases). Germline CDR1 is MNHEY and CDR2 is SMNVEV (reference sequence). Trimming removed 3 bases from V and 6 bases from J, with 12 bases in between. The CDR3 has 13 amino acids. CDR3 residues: CASSLKGAIEQYF. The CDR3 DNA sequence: TGTGCCAGCAGTTTGAAGGGAGCGATCGAGCAGTACTTC.

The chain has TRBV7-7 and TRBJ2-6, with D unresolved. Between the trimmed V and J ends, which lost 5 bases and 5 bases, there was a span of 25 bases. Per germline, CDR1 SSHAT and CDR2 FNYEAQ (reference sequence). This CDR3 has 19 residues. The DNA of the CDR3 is TGTGCCAGCAGCGACGAGCATAAGGTGCCACAAAGTCGGGCCAACGTCCTGACTTTC. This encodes CASSDEHKVPQSRANVLTF. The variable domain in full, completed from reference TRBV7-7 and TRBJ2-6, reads GAGVSQSPRYKVTKRGQDVTLRCDPISSHATLYWYQQALGQGPEFLTYFNYEAQPDKSGLPSDRFSAERPEGSISTLTIQRTEQRDSAMYRCASSDEHKVPQSRANVLTFGAGSRLTVL.

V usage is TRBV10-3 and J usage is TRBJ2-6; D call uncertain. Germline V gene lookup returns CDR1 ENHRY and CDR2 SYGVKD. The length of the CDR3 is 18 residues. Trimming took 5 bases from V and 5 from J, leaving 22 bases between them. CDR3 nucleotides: TGTGCCATCAGTAGGTGGCTCTGTATACAAAGTCGGGCCAACGTCCTGACTTTC. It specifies CAISRWLCIQSRANVLTF.

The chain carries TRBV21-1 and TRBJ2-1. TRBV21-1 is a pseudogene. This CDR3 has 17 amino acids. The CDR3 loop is CASSDDMLHHSDNEQFF. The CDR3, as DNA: TGTGCCAGCAGCGACGATATGCTACACCATTCCGACAATGAGCAGTTCTTC.

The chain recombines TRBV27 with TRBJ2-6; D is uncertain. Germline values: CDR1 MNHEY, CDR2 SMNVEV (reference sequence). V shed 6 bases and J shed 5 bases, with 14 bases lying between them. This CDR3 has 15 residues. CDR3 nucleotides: TGTGCCAGCAGCTGGCTACAAAGTCGGGCCAACGTCCTGACTTTC. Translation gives CASSWLQSRANVLTF.

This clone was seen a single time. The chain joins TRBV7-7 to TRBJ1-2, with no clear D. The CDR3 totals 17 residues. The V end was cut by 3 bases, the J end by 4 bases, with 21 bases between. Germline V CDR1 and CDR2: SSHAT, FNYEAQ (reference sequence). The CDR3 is CASSFKGKCRKIYGYTF. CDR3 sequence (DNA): TGTGCCAGCAGCTTCAAAGGTAAGTGCCGAAAGATCTATGGCTACACCTTC.

CDR3 DNA: TGTGCCAGAATAAGTAGACAAAGTCGGGCCAACGTCCTGACTTTC. This codes for CARISRQSRANVLTF. V and J are TRBV7-5 and TRBJ2-6; TRBD1, the D gene given by the table, was not confirmed from the DNA. TRBV7-5 is a documented pseudogene. The CDR3 spans 15 residues.

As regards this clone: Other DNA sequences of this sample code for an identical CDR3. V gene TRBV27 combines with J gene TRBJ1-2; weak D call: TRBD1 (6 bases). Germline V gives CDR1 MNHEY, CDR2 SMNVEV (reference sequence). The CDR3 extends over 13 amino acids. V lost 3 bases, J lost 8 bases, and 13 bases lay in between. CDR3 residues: CASSLRGAPGYTF. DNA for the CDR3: TGTGCCAGCAGTTTGCGGGGGGCGCCCGGCTACACCTTC.

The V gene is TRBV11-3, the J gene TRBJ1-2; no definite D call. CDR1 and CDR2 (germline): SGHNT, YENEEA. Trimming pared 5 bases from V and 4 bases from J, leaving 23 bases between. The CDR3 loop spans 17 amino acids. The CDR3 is CASSIPIDLGRAYGYTF. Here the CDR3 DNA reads TGTGCCAGCAGCATTCCAATCGATCTCGGAAGGGCCTATGGCTACACCTTC.

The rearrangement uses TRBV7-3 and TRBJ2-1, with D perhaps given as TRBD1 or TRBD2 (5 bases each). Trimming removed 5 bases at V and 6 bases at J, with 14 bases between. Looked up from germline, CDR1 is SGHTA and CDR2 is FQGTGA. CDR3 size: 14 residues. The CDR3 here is CASSRSWGSNEQFF. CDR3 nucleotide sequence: TGTGCCAGCAGCCGATCTTGGGGGAGCAATGAGCAGTTCTTC.

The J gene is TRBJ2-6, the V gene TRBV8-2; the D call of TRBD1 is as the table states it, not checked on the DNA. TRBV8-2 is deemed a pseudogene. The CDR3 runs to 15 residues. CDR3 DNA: TGTGGCATATCGCAGACACAAAGTCGGGCCAACGTCCTGACTTTC. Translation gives CGISQTQSRANVLTF.

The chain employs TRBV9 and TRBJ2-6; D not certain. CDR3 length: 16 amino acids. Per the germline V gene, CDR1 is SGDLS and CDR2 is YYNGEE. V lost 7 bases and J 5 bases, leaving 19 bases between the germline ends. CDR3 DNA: TGTGCCAGCGACATTGAGTACCAAAGTCGGGCCAACGTCCTGACTTTC. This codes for CASDIEYQSRANVLTF.

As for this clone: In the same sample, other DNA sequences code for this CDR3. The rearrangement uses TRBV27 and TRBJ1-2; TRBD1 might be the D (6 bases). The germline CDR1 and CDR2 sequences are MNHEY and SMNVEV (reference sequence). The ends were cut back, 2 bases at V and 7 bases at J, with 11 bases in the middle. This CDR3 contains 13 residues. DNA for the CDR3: TGTGCCAGCAGTTTAAGGGGGGCGCCTGGCTACACCTTC. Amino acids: CASSLRGAPGYTF.

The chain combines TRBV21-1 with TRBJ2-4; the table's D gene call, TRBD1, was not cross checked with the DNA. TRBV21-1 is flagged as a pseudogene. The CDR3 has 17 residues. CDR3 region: CASSLNLLQQRKNIQYF. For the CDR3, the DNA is TGTGCCAGCAGTCTAAACTTGCTACAGCAAAGAAAAAACATTCAGTACTTC.

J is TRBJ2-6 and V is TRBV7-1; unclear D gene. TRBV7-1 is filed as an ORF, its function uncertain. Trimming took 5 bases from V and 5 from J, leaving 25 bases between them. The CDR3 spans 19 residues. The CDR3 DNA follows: TGTGCCAGCAGCGTTTCGCCTCACGAGGAACAAAGTCGGGCCAACGTCCTGACTTTC. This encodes CASSVSPHEEQSRANVLTF.

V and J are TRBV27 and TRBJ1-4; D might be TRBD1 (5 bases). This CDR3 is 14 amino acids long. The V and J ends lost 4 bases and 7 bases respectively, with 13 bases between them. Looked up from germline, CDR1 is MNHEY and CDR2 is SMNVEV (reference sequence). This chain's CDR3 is CASSSRGSGEKLFF. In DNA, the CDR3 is TGTGCCAGCAGTTCAAGGGGTAGCGGTGAAAAACTGTTTTTT.

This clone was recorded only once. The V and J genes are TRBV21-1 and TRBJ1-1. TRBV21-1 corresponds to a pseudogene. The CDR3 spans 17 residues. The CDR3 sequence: CASRIPIATQFRTEAFF. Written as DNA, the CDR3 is TGTGCCAGCAGAATTCCGATAGCTACACAATTTCGCACTGAAGCTTTCTTT.

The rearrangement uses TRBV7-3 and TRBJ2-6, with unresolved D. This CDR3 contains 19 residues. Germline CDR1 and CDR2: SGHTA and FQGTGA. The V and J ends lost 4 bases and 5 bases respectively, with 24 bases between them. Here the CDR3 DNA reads TGTGCCAGCAGCTGTCGGTCAGACGCTTACAAAAGTCGGGCCAACGTCCTGACTTTC. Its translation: CASSCRSDAYKSRANVLTF.

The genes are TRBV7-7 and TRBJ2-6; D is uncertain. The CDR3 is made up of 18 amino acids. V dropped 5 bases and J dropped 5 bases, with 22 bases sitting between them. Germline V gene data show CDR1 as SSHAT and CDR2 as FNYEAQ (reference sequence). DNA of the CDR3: TGTGCCAGCAGCGCCGTACCAGTGCCACAAAGTCGGGCCAACGTCCTGACTTTC. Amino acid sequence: CASSAVPVPQSRANVLTF.

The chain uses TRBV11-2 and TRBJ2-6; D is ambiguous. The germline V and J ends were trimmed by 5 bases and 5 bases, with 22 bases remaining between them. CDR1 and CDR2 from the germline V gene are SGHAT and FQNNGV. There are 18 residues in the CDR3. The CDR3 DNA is TGTGCCAGCAGCAGACGTGCCAAGCAACAAAGTCGGGCCAACGTCCTGACTTTC. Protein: CASSRRAKQQSRANVLTF.

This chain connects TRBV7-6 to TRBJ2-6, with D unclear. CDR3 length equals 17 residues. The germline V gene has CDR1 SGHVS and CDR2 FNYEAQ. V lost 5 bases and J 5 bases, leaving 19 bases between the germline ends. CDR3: CASSNVYSQSRANVLTF. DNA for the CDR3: TGTGCCAGCAGCAACGTATACTCACAAAGTCGGGCCAACGTCCTGACTTTC.

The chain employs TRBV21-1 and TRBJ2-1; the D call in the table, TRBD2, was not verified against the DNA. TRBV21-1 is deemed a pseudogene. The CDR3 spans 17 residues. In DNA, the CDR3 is TGTGCCAGCAGATTGCATGTAGCTACACCATCCGACAATGAGCAGTTCTTC. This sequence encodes CASRLHVATPSDNEQFF.

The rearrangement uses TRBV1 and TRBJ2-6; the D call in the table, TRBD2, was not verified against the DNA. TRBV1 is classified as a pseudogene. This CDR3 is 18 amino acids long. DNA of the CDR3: TGCACCAGCAGGACGGGTGGTTTGTGCCAAAGTCGGGCCAACGTCCTGACTTTC. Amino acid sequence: CTSRTGGLCQSRANVLTF.

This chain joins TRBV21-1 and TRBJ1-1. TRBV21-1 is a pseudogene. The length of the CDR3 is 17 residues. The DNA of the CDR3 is TGTGCCAGCAGGGAACGATTAGCTACAACAATTCGCACTGAAGCTTTCTTT. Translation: CASRERLATTIRTEAFF.

CDR3 nucleotide sequence: TGTGCCAGCAGCGGTAGTAATTACCCACAAAGTCGGGCCAACGTCCTGACTTTC. Its translation is CASSGSNYPQSRANVLTF. The chain links TRBV7-8 to TRBJ2-6, with D hard to call. This CDR3 is built from 18 residues. Germline CDR1 and CDR2: SGHVS and FQNEAQ. The germline V and J ends were trimmed by 5 bases and 5 bases, with 22 bases remaining between them.

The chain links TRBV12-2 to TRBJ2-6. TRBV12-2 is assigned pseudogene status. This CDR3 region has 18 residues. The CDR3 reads CASRRVSSTQSRANVLTF. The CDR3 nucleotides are TGTGCAAGTCGCCGAGTCAGCTCCACACAAAGTCGGGCCAACGTCCTGACTTTC.